The T cell receptor (beta chain) described here comes from a study of blood T cells in healthy people across ages. Together with a sample-barcoded 5' primer, a J-beta primer mix was included in a second PCR lasting 7 to 11 cycles. TCRdb redid the calling of the 5' RACE reads with MiXCR, one entry per CDR3 protein. The sample has more than 550,000 distinct CDR3 sequences; about a fifth are singletons. CDR3 size: 14 residues. CDR1 and CDR2 from the germline V gene are SGHAT and FQNNGV. The source is a man between 70 and 80 years old in good health. The source material was blood. The rearrangement links TRBV11-2 to TRBJ2-7, with 8 bases fitting TRBD2. The J call may not be correct, given that the DNA end is closer to TRBJ2-1. The CDR3 is CASSPGAGGNEQFF. CDR3 coding DNA: TGTGCCAGCAGCCCTGGGGCGGGGGGCAATGAGCAGTTCTTC.